The T cell receptor beta chain described here comes from a study of response to subunit inactivated influenza vaccine. TCRdb reprocessed the RT-PCR reads with MiXCR, giving one entry per CDR3 protein. The sample holds 500,000 to 750,000 distinct CDR3 sequences; about 14% are singletons and the top ten take around 10%. Trimming removed 6 bases from V and 8 bases from J; junction bases left unmatched: 4. CDR1 is MNHEY, CDR2 SMNVEV, per germline (reference sequence). The CDR3 has 14 amino acids. Broader study findings: With each seasonal influenza vaccination, the authors suggested, few new T cells are recruited.

This clonotype showed up many times. Antigen: not known. This TCR was recovered from a man aged 45 to 65 who received an inactivated influenza vaccine. The chain links TRBV27 to TRBJ2-1, with 13 positions matching TRBD2. The source material was PBMCs from blood, sampled 11 to 12 days after vaccination. The chain's CDR3 is CASSLLAGGDEQFF. The CDR3 nucleotides read TGTGCCAGCAGCCTACTAGCGGGAGGGGATGAGCAGTTCTTC.